These T cell receptor beta chains were read from a single sample in a study of blood T cell repertoires in COVID-19. Only in-frame clones appear in the TCRdb table, and some are missing; sequencing was by immunoSEQ multiplex PCR. The data show approximately 350,000 clones, around 82% seen once. Sequenced sample: peripheral blood. The source of these receptors is a man between 25 and 39 years old with active or convalescent COVID-19. Each CDR3 is given with its conserved first and last residue. D genes are given only for firm matches. Rows give clone size only sometimes, using once, few, many, or a class for an expanded clone.

V,size,J,D,CDR3,DNA
TRBV5-6,.,TRBJ2-3,.,CASSPVSTDTQYF,TGTGCCAGCAGCCCGGTGTCCACAGATACGCAGTATTTT
TRBV3-1/TRBV3-2,.,TRBJ2-7,TRBD1,CASSQGQGLFYEQYF,TGTGCCAGCAGCCAAGGACAGGGCCTTTTCTACGAGCAGTACTTC
TRBV18,.,TRBJ2-2,TRBD2,CASSPGDLREDGTGELFF,TGTGCCAGCTCACCTGGGGACTTGCGGGAGGATGGAACCGGGGAGCTGTTTTTT
TRBV7-9,.,TRBJ2-2,.,CASSDGLKNTGELFF,TGTGCCAGCAGCGATGGACTAAAGAACACCGGGGAGCTGTTTTTT
TRBV7-8,.,TRBJ1-6,.,CASSSLSTGNSPLHF,TGTGCCAGCAGCTCTCTCTCGACTGGGAATTCACCCCTCCACTTT
TRBV29-1,once,TRBJ2-7,TRBD2,CSVEVSGGSYEQYF,TGCAGCGTTGAAGTTAGCGGGGGCTCCTACGAGCAGTACTTC
TRBV3-1/TRBV3-2,few,TRBJ1-6,TRBD1,CASSQELTGDSPLHF,TGTGCCAGCAGCCAAGAACTTACAGGGGATTCACCCCTCCACTTT
TRBV18,.,TRBJ1-1,.,CASTPGANTEAFF,TGTGCCAGCACGCCGGGAGCGAACACTGAAGCTTTCTTT
TRBV11-2,.,TRBJ2-7,TRBD2,CASGLAGGSSYEQYF,TGTGCCAGCGGACTAGCGGGGGGGAGCTCCTACGAGCAGTACTTC
TRBV29-1,.,TRBJ1-1,TRBD1,CSVEEETGFFAEAFF,TGCAGCGTTGAAGAGGAGACAGGGTTCTTCGCTGAAGCTTTCTTT
TRBV7-9,once,TRBJ2-3,.,CASSLVEIVTDTQYF,TGTGCCAGCAGCTTAGTAGAGATAGTAACAGATACGCAGTATTTT
TRBV4-3,.,TRBJ2-1,TRBD2,CASSDRTSGIDEQFF,TGCGCCAGCAGCGATAGGACTAGCGGGATTGATGAGCAGTTCTTC
TRBV7-2,.,TRBJ1-6,TRBD1,CASSLVGQTSSPLHF,TGTGCCAGCAGCTTAGTGGGACAGACTAGTTCACCCCTCCACTTT
TRBV7-9,once,TRBJ2-7,TRBD2,CASTRTSYEQYF,TGTGCCAGCACCCGGACTAGCTACGAGCAGTACTTC
TRBV7-2,.,TRBJ1-3,.,CASSLAQAGGNTIYF,TGTGCCAGCAGCTTAGCGCAGGCAGGGGGAAACACCATATATTTT
TRBV15,.,TRBJ2-7,TRBD2,CATSRVRLAGVPYEQYF,TGTGCCACCAGCAGAGTTCGACTAGCGGGGGTCCCCTACGAGCAGTACTTC